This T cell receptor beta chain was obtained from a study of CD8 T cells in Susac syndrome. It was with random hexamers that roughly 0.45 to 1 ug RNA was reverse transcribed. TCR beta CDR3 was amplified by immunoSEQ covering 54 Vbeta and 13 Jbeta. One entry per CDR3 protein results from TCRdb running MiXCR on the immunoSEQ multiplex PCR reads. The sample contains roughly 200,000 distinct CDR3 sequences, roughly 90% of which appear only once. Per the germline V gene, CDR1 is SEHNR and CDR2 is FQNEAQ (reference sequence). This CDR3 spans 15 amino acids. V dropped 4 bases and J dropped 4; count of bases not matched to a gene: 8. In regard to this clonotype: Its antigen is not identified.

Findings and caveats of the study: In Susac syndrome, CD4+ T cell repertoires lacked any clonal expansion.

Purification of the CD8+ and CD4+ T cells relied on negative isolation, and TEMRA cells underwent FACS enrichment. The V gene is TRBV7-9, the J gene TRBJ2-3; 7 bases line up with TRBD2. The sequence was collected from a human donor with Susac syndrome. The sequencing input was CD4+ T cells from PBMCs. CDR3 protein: CASSSRGDWADTQYF. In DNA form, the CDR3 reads TGTGCCAGCAGCTCACGGGGGGACTGGGCAGATACGCAGTATTTT. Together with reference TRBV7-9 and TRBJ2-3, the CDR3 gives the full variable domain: DTGVSQNPRHKITKRGQNVTFRCDPISEHNRLYWYRQTLGQGPEFLTYFQNEAQLEKSRLLSDRFSAERPKGSFSTLEIQRTEQGDSAMYLCASSSRGDWADTQYFGPGTRLTVL.